This T cell receptor beta chain is drawn from a study of blood T cell repertoires in COVID-19. Study-level information: Some COVID-19 samples were acute and others convalescent; all came from the United States, Italy and Spain. Sources were T cells, B-cell-depleted T cells, or PBMCs; the material itself was cDNA or gDNA.

Authors' methods: Cell counts per sample came from amplifying reference gene primers. This table comes from immunoSEQ multiplex PCR, and its TCRdb copy is limited to in-frame clones, with some not included. V and J calls and clone size are those listed in that table; D and trimming were worked out from the DNA. In the table there are about 60,000 clones, about three quarters of which are singletons. CDR1 and CDR2 from the germline V gene are WSHSY and SAAADI. With 6 bases removed from V and 2 bases from J, the gap between germline ends came to 15 bases. There are 15 residues in the CDR3. The material sequenced was peripheral blood. The V and J genes are TRBV10-2 and TRBJ2-3, with D maybe TRBD1 (5 bases). The receptor was derived from a man aged 25-40 years with COVID-19, enrolled during active disease. CDR3 coding DNA: TGCGCCAGCAGAGATGGACACCTATCCACAGATACGCAGTATTTT. Amino acids: CASRDGHLSTDTQYF.